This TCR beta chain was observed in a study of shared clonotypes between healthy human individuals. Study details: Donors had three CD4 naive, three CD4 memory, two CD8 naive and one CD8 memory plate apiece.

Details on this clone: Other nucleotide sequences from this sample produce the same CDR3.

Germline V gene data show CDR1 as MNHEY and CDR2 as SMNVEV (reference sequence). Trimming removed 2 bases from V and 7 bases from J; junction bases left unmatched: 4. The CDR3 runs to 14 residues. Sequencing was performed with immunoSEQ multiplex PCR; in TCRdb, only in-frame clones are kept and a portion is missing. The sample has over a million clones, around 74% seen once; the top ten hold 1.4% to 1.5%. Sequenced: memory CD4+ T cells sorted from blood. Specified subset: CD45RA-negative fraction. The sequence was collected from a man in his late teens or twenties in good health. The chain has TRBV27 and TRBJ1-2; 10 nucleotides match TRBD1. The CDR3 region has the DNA TGTGCCAGCAGTTTACGACAGGGGGCCGGTGGCTACACCTTC. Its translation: CASSLRQGAGGYTF.